This TCR beta chain was captured in a study of identical twins. Study outcomes and limitations: With monozygotic twins, out-of-frame TCR alpha sharing exceeded what models estimated. One should note that invariant MAIT and iNKT cells could partly confound zero-insertion analyses.

Addition of a universal primer site occurred through template switching, and cDNA carried unique molecular identifiers. Each CDR3 protein gets one entry after TCRdb re-called the 5' RACE reads with MiXCR. Here the sample spans about 520,000 distinct CDR3 sequences, less than 25% being singletons. This CDR3 spans 15 amino acids. V shed 7 bases, J shed 6 bases, and the junction held 9 bases outside the gene matches. Germline CDR1 reads SEHNR; CDR2 reads FQNEAQ (reference sequence). This clonotype was counted only a few times. Its antigen is undetermined. The same specimen was also included in a second study, on T cells expressing NK-cell markers. In that study: Obtained from sorted CD3+CD56+NKG2C+, CD3+CD56+NKG2C- and CD3+CD56-NKG2C+ T cells were the TCR beta repertoires.

This chain connects TRBV7-9 to TRBJ1-6; 7 nucleotides align to TRBD1. The sample taken for sequencing was CD4+ T cells sorted from blood. The receptor comes from a woman younger than 30 in good health. DNA for the CDR3: TGTGCCAGCACACCCCAGGGACAGATTAATTCACCCCTCCACTTT. It translates to CASTPQGQINSPLHF.